Given below is one T cell receptor (beta chain) in context. These data originate in a study of blood T cell repertoires in COVID-19. TCRdb's table, derived via immunoSEQ multiplex PCR, lists solely in-frame clones and lacks some. The profile shows some 200,000 clones, around 87% of them singletons. Trimming stripped 6 bases from V and 4 bases from J, with 21 bases between. The CDR3 has 15 residues. Germline lookup yields CDR1 GTSNPN and CDR2 SVGIG (reference sequence). The chain combines TRBV30 with TRBJ1-1; maybe TRBD1 (6 bases). The receptor's source is a man in his forties with active or convalescent COVID-19. Sequencing used peripheral blood. The CDR3 region is CACHRDPVLGTEAFF. The CDR3 DNA is TGTGCCTGTCACAGGGACCCTGTGCTTGGCACTGAAGCTTTCTTT. The variable domain in full, completed from reference TRBV30 and TRBJ1-1, reads SQTIHQWPATLVQPVGSPLSLECTVEGTSNPNLYWYRQAAGRGLQLLFYSVGIGQISSEVPQNLSASRPQDRQFILSSKKLLLSDSGFYLCACHRDPVLGTEAFFGQGTRLTVV.